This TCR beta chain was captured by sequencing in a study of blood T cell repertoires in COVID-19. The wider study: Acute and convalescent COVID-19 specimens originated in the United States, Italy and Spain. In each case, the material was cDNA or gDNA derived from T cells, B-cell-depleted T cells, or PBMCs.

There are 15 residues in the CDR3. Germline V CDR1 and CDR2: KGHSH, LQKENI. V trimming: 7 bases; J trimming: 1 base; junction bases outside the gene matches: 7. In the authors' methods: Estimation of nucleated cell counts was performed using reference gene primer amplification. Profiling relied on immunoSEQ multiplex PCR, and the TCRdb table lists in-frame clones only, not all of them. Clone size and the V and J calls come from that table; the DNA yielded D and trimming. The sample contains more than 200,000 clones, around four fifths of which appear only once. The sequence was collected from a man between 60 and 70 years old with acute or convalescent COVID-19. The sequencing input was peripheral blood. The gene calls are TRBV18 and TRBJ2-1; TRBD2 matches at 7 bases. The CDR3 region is CASFLSGPSYNEQFF. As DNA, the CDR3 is TGTGCCAGCTTCCTTAGCGGGCCGTCCTACAATGAGCAGTTCTTC.